These 23 T cell receptor beta chains originate from one sample sequenced in a study of spatial heterogeneity in lung cancer (dated by TCRdb to between 2018 and 2020). Results and caveats for the whole study, not just this receptor: The tumor nonsynonymous mutation count correlated with the number of expanded intratumoral alpha and beta TCRs.

Their target antigens are unknown. According to the study, the label for this sample's time point signals: sample taken at primary tumor resection. Libraries were prepared through 5' RACE. Sequencing was carried out with a NextSeq 500. In-frame beta chains were kept once TCRdb had trimmed the public reads at Q25 with fastp and called clones with MiXCR. Under each unique CDR3 protein, matching rows form one entry showing the most common genes and DNA. Recorded for this sample are about 16,000 distinct CDR3 sequences; roughly 7.1% of them occurred a single time. Roughly a fifth of the sample comes from the top ten. Material: lung tumor tissue, obtained at surgery. These receptors all come from a female donor with early-stage non-small cell lung cancer.

For this clonotype: Since the library was made to target alpha chains, this beta chain is a stray read and its abundance is not meaningful. The rearrangement links TRBV5-1 to TRBJ2-5; the D gene is possibly TRBD2 (5 bases). CDR3 length equals 16 residues. Germline V CDR1 and CDR2: SGHRS, YFSETQ. V lost 0 bases to trimming and J lost 4 bases, with 16 bases between them. The CDR3 loop reads CASSLGHGIRAETQYF. CDR3 bases: TGCGCCAGCAGCTTGGGTCACGGGATACGGGCAGAGACCCAGTACTTC.

This clonotype was seen at least ten times. Since the library was made to target alpha chains, this beta chain is a stray read and its abundance is not meaningful. CDR3 bases: TGTGCCAGCAGCCTCCTTTTAGGGCCGGAGACCCAGTACTTC. Residues: CASSLLLGPETQYF. The chain recombines TRBV11-2 with TRBJ2-5; D gene unclear. Trimming stripped 5 bases from V and 5 bases from J, with 15 bases between. The germline gives CDR1 SGHAT, CDR2 FQNNGV. The CDR3 loop spans 14 amino acids.

This clonotype was seen many times. This beta chain represents an off-target read in a library built for alpha chains; its size is of limited meaning. This sequence joins TRBV12-3 or TRBV12-4 and TRBJ2-3, with 8 nucleotides matching TRBD2. J lost 5 bases, V lost 10 bases, and 14 bases had no gene match. The CDR3 contains 15 residues. The CDR3 here is CATGEIVRGGDTQYF. For the CDR3, the DNA is TGTGCCACAGGGGAGATAGTTCGGGGGGGAGATACGCAGTATTTT.

A remark on this clonotype: As an off-target read in a library built for alpha chains, this beta chain has a frequency of little significance. The CDR3 sequence is CASSGTGEGNTEAFF. The CDR3 nucleotides read TGTGCCAGCAGTGGGACAGGGGAAGGGAACACTGAAGCTTTCTTT. The chain joins TRBV2 to TRBJ1-1; 9 bases map to TRBD1. The germline V gene encodes CDR1 SNHLY and CDR2 FYNNEI. J lost 1 base, V lost 4 bases, and 4 bases had no gene match. CDR3 length: 15 residues. The whole variable domain, remainder taken from reference TRBV2 and TRBJ1-1, is EPEVTQTPSHQVTQMGQEVILRCVPISNHLYFYWYRQILGQKVEFLVSFYNNEISEKSEIFDDQFSVERPDGSNFTLKIRSTKLEDSAMYFCASSGTGEGNTEAFFGQGTRLTVV.

This clonotype was seen ten or more times. This beta chain represents an off-target read in a library built for alpha chains; its size is of limited meaning. The chain uses TRBV12-3 or TRBV12-4 and TRBJ1-1, with TRBD1 matching over 7 bases. There are 17 residues in the CDR3. The J segment lost 4 bases and the V segment lost 0 bases, leaving 11 bases of the junction unmatched. This CDR3 is CASSLAGLGGRGTEAFF. The CDR3 DNA is TGTGCCAGCAGTTTAGCCGGGCTAGGGGGCCGGGGCACTGAAGCTTTCTTT.

This clonotype was seen repeatedly, ten times or more. This beta chain was picked up by a library intended for alpha chains and is off target, so its count carries little meaning. The CDR3 DNA reads TGTGCCAGCAGTTACAGAGGGACAGGGGCGGGCACCGGGGAGCTGTTTTTT. It codes for CASSYRGTGAGTGELFF. The chain joins TRBV6-5 to TRBJ2-2; TRBD1 matches 10 bases. Germline-derived CDR1 and CDR2 are MNHEY and SVGAGI. After removal of 2 bases from V and 4 bases from J, the junction contained 7 bases not matched to a gene. The CDR3 has 17 residues.

This clonotype has just a few counts. Found in a library prepared for alpha chains, this beta chain is an off-target read, and its abundance has little meaning. This sequence joins TRBV20-1 and TRBJ2-7; TRBD1 might be the D (5 bases). V lost 5 bases, J lost 5 bases, and 10 bases lay in between. The CDR3 covers 11 residues. Germline lookup yields CDR1 DFQATT and CDR2 SNEGSKA (reference sequence). The CDR3 nucleotides are TGCAGTGCTGCAGGGCCCAACGAGCAGTACTTC. This encodes CSAAGPNEQYF.

This clonotype was recorded at least ten times. This beta chain was picked up by a library intended for alpha chains and is off target, so its count carries little meaning. This chain joins TRBV13 and TRBJ2-2; D is uncertain. Germline V gene data show CDR1 as PRHDT and CDR2 as FYEKMQ (reference sequence). Trimming took 3 bases from V and 4 from J, leaving 9 bases between them. The CDR3 has 14 residues. The CDR3 DNA sequence: TGTGCCAGCAGCTTGCCAGAGTTCACCGGGGAGCTGTTTTTT. The encoded protein is CASSLPEFTGELFF.

This clonotype was detected many times. This beta chain represents an off-target read in a library built for alpha chains; its size is of limited meaning. V usage is TRBV20-1 and J usage is TRBJ1-2; possibly TRBD1 for D (6 bases). Germline V gives CDR1 DFQATT, CDR2 SNEGSKA (reference sequence). V dropped 4 bases and J dropped 4 bases, with 16 bases sitting between them. The CDR3 length is 14 residues. CDR3 sequence reads: CSATSLQGSYGYTF. CDR3 nucleotides: TGCAGTGCTACCTCCTTACAGGGCAGCTATGGCTACACCTTC.

This clonotype was detected only a few times. Found in a library prepared for alpha chains, this beta chain is an off-target read, and its abundance has little meaning. V is TRBV20-1 and J is TRBJ1-4, with 10 bases matching TRBD1. There are 15 residues in the CDR3. Losses at the gene ends were 5 bases for V and 8 bases for J; bases not matched to a gene: 11. Germline V gene sequence: CDR1 DFQATT, CDR2 SNEGSKA (reference sequence). The DNA of the CDR3 is TGCAGTGCTGGACTTCGACAGGGGGCGAGGGAAAAACTGTTTTTT. Translating gives CSAGLRQGAREKLFF.

Many counts were recorded for this clonotype. Since the library was made to target alpha chains, this beta chain is a stray read and its abundance is not meaningful. The rearrangement uses TRBV29-1 and TRBJ2-3, with D possibly TRBD1 on 6 matching bases. The CDR3 is made up of 15 amino acids. V lost 8 bases and J lost 4, with 22 bases in between. Germline V gene sequence: CDR1 SQVTM, CDR2 ANQGSEA. This chain's CDR3 is CSTRGLADSADTQYF. CDR3 DNA: TGCAGCACCAGGGGCCTGGCGGATTCGGCAGATACGCAGTATTTT.

This clonotype was seen many times. Little can be read into the size of this beta chain, an off-target read in a library designed for alpha chains. The chain carries TRBV9 and TRBJ2-5; 7 nucleotides line up with TRBD2. CDR1 is SGDLS and CDR2 is YYNGEE in the germline V gene. CDR3 length: 16 amino acids. V lost 0 bases and J lost 4; bases outside the gene matches: 9. CDR3 region: CASSVAATGEGETQYF. DNA for the CDR3: TGTGCCAGCAGCGTAGCCGCTACGGGGGAGGGAGAGACCCAGTACTTC.

This clonotype was seen repeatedly, ten times or more. Since the library was made to target alpha chains, this beta chain is a stray read and its abundance is not meaningful. J is TRBJ2-7 and V is TRBV28; 7 positions match TRBD1. This CDR3 is built from 14 residues. The V gene end was trimmed by 4 bases and the J gene end by 0 bases; junction bases not matched to a gene: 3. CDR1 and CDR2 (germline): MDHEN, SYDVKM. The CDR3 region has the DNA TGTGCCAGCAGTTACGGGGACAGCTCCTACGAGCAGTACTTC. Translating it yields CASSYGDSSYEQYF.

This clonotype showed up many times. The library was built for alpha chains, so this beta chain is an off-target read and its size means little. This chain uses TRBV6-2 or TRBV6-3 with TRBJ2-3; D uncertain. The germline V gene encodes CDR1 MNHEY and CDR2 SVGEGT. The CDR3 loop spans 13 amino acids. V gave up 0 bases and J gave up 4 bases, with 5 bases separating them. The CDR3 DNA is TGTGCCAGCAGTTACTCGGCGGCAGATACGCAGTATTTT. This sequence encodes CASSYSAADTQYF.

This clonotype showed up many times. This beta chain is an off-target read within a library intended for alpha chains, so its frequency means little. This chain uses TRBV7-3 with TRBJ1-1; maybe TRBD1 (5 bases). Trimming cost V 2 bases and J 3 bases, with 16 bases left between them. The V gene's germline CDR1 is SGHTA and CDR2 FQGTGA. CDR3 length: 16 amino acids. CDR3 amino acids: CASSLWSGKGYTEAFF. The CDR3 DNA follows: TGTGCCAGCAGCTTATGGTCAGGGAAGGGGTACACTGAAGCTTTCTTT. Using reference TRBV7-3 and TRBJ1-1 for the parts outside the CDR3, the full variable domain is GAGVSQTPSNKVTEKGKYVELRCDPISGHTALYWYRQSLGQGPEFLIYFQGTGAADDSGLPNDRFFAVRPEGSVSTLKIQRTERGDSAVYLCASSLWSGKGYTEAFFGQGTRLTVV.

This clonotype was detected many times. This beta chain appears as a stray read in a library generated for alpha chains; its size is not informative. This chain uses TRBV6-2 or TRBV6-3 with TRBJ2-7; 9 bases line up with TRBD1. This CDR3 spans 15 amino acids. The germline CDR1 and CDR2 sequences are MNHEY and SVGEGT. V lost 7 bases and J lost 3; bases outside the gene matches: 10. CDR3 protein: CASTKPTGGIYEQYF. DNA for the CDR3: TGTGCCAGCACCAAACCGACAGGGGGAATCTACGAGCAGTACTTC.

This clonotype was observed at least ten times. This beta chain represents an off-target read in a library built for alpha chains; its size is of limited meaning. J is TRBJ1-2 and V is TRBV9; no clear D. V was shortened by 3 bases and J by 4 bases, with 19 bases between the two germline ends. CDR3 length: 16 residues. CDR1 is SGDLS, CDR2 YYNGEE, per germline. CDR3 sequence: CASSDFSTDLIYGYTF. The CDR3 region has the DNA TGTGCCAGCAGCGATTTCTCGACGGATCTAATCTATGGCTACACCTTC.

In regard to this clonotype: A library prepared for alpha chains yielded this beta chain as an off-target read; its size is of little meaning. This chain uses TRBV10-3 with TRBJ2-7, with 8 bases fitting TRBD2. The CDR3 contains 14 residues. Germline lookup yields CDR1 ENHRY and CDR2 SYGVKD. V lost 5 bases, J lost 2 bases, and 5 bases stayed unmatched. The CDR3 nucleotides are TGTGCCATCAGTCGGACGGGGGGGCCCTACGAGCAGTACTTC. It translates to CAISRTGGPYEQYF.

This clonotype was observed many times. This beta chain was picked up by a library intended for alpha chains and is off target, so its count carries little meaning. The chain joins TRBV5-1 to TRBJ2-2; D unresolved. The germline CDR1 and CDR2 sequences are SGHRS and YFSETQ. V was trimmed by 5 bases and J by 1 base, leaving 15 bases between them. The CDR3 is 16 residues long. Here the CDR3 reads CASRSQLTGNTGELFF. The CDR3 nucleotides are TGCGCCAGCAGGTCTCAGCTGACGGGGAACACCGGGGAGCTGTTTTTT.

This clonotype showed up many times. This beta chain was picked up by a library intended for alpha chains and is off target, so its count carries little meaning. The V gene is TRBV28, the J gene TRBJ2-7; 13 bases align to TRBD2. The CDR3 loop spans 18 amino acids. Germline V gene sequence: CDR1 MDHEN, CDR2 SYDVKM. V gave up 2 bases and J gave up 5 bases; unmatched junction bases: 12. The CDR3 nucleotides read TGTGCCAGCAGTTTAACCCGGACTAGCGGGGGTCGCGCGGACGAGCAGTACTTC. It yields the protein CASSLTRTSGGRADEQYF.

This clonotype was seen ten or more times. This beta chain was picked up by a library intended for alpha chains and is off target, so its count carries little meaning. CDR3 coding DNA: TGTGCCAGCAGCCCTCACAGTCGGTGGACAGGGTCTAATTCACCCCTCCACTTT. It encodes CASSPHSRWTGSNSPLHF. J is TRBJ1-6 and V is TRBV7-3, with TRBD1 matching 8 bases. There are 18 residues in the CDR3. Germline V gives CDR1 SGHTA, CDR2 FQGTGA. V trimming: 5 bases; J trimming: 6 bases; junction bases outside the gene matches: 15.

This clonotype was seen ten or more times. This beta chain is a stray sequence in a library constructed for alpha chains; its clone size is not meaningful. The chain has TRBV7-8 and TRBJ2-5; 9 positions match TRBD2. This CDR3 has 15 amino acids. Per the germline V gene, CDR1 is SGHVS and CDR2 is FQNEAQ. V was pared by 1 base and J by 5 bases, with 5 bases of the junction left unmatched. CDR3 DNA sequence: TGTGCCAGCAGCTTAGAGGGGACTAGCTTGGAGACCCAGTACTTC. The encoded protein is CASSLEGTSLETQYF.

Of note for this clonotype: Germline is not matched at one junction end, which may reflect a read error. This beta chain turned up in a library designed for alpha chains; as an off-target read, its abundance says little. The V call is TRBV7-7, the J call TRBJ2-2; D is tentatively TRBD1 or TRBD2 (5 bases each). The germline gives CDR1 SSHAT, CDR2 FNYEAQ (reference sequence). This CDR3 has 16 residues. The CDR3 spells CASSMLSGQPTGELFF. CDR3 nucleotide sequence: TGTGCTAGCAGCATGCTGTCGGGGCAACCAACCGGGGAGCTGTTTTTT.